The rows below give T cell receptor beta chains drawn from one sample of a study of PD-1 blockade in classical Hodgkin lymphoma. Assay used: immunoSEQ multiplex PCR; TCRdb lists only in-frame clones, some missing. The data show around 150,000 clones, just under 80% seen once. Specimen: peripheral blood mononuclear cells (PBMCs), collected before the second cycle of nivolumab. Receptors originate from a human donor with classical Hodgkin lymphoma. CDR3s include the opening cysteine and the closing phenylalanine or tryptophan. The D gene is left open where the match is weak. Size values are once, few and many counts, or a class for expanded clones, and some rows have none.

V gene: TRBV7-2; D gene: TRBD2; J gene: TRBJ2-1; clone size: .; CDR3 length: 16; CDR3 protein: CASSLGGSGGWNEQFF; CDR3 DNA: TGTGCCAGCAGCTTAGGAGGCTCGGGGGGTTGGAATGAGCAGTTCTTC
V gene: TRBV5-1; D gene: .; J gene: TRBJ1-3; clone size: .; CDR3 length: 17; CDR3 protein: CASSLGGAVDSGNTIYF; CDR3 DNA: TGCGCCAGCAGCTTGGGTGGGGCTGTTGACTCTGGAAACACCATATATTTT
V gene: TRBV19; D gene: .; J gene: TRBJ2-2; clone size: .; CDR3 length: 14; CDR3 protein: CASSIVGSRGELFF; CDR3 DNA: TGTGCCAGTAGTATAGTAGGTTCCAGGGGGGAGCTGTTTTTT
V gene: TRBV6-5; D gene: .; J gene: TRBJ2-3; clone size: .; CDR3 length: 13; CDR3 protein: CASSRVVTDTQYF; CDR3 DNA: TGTGCCAGCAGTAGGGTCGTCACAGATACGCAGTATTTT
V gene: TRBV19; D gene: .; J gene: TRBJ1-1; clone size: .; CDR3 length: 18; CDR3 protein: CASSMGSPSSSMNTEAFF; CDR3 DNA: TGTGCCAGTAGTATGGGCAGCCCGAGCTCTAGTATGAACACTGAAGCTTTCTTT
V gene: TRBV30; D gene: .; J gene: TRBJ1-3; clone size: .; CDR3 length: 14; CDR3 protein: CAWSARATLGTIYF; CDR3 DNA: TGTGCCTGGAGTGCCCGGGCGACATTGGGCACCATATATTTT
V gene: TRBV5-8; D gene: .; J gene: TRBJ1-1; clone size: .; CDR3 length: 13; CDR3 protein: CASSSDRKGEAFF; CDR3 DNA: TGTGCCAGCAGCTCCGACCGAAAGGGTGAAGCTTTCTTT
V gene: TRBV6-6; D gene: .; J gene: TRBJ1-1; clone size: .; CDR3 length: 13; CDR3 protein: CASSYEGYGFSFF; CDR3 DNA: TGTGCCAGCAGTTACGAAGGATACGGTTTCTCTTTCTTT
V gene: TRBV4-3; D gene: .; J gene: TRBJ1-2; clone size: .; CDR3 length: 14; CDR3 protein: CASSQMSQSYGYTF; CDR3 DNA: TGCGCCAGCAGCCAAATGTCACAGTCCTATGGCTACACCTTC
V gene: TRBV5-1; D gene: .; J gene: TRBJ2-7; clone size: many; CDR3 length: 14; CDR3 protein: CASSEAGVSYEQYF; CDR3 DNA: TGCGCCAGCAGCGAGGCTGGGGTCTCCTACGAGCAGTACTTC
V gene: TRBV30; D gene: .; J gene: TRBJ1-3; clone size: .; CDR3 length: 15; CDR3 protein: CAWAMMGGSGNTIYF; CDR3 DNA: TGTGCCTGGGCAATGATGGGGGGCTCTGGAAACACCATATATTTT
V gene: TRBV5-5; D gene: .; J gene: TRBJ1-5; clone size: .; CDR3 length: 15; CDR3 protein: CASSLVQGVGQPQHF; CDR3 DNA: TGTGCCAGCAGCTTGGTACAGGGTGTAGGTCAGCCCCAGCATTTT
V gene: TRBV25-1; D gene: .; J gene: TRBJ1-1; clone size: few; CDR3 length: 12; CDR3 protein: CASSENMGEAFF; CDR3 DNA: TGTGCCAGCAGTGAGAATATGGGTGAAGCTTTCTTT
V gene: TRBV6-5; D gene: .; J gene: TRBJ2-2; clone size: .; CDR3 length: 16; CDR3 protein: CASSSHPPGNTGELFF; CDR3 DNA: TGTGCCAGCAGTTCCCACCCACCGGGGAACACCGGGGAGCTGTTTTTT
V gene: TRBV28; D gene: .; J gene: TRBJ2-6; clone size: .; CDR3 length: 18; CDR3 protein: CASSLELIGASGANVLTF; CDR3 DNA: TGTGCCAGCAGTTTAGAGTTAATAGGGGCCTCTGGGGCCAACGTCCTGACTTTC
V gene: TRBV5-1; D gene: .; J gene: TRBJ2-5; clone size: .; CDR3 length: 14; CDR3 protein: CASSLAGRVETQYF; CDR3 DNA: TGCGCCAGCAGCTTGGCCGGGAGAGTAGAGACCCAGTACTTC
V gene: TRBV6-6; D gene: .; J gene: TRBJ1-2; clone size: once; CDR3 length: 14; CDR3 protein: CASSYPPDNYGYTF; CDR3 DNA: TGTGCCAGCAGTTACCCGCCGGATAACTATGGCTACACCTTC
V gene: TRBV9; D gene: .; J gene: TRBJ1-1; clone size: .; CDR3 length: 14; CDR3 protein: CASSAALLNTEAFF; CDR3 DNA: TGTGCCAGCAGCGCGGCACTTTTGAACACTGAAGCTTTCTTT
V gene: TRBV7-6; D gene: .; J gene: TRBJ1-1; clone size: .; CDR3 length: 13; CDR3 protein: CASSLSQNTEAFF; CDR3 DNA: TGTGCCAGCAGCTTAAGTCAAAACACTGAAGCTTTCTTT
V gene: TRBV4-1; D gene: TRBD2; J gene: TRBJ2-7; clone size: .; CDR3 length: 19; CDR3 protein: CASSQVGLAGGPGSYEQYF; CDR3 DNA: TGCGCCAGCAGCCAAGTAGGACTAGCGGGGGGCCCCGGGTCCTACGAGCAGTACTTC
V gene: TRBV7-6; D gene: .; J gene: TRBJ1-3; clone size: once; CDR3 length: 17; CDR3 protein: CASSLGYPASSGNTIYF; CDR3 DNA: TGTGCCAGCAGCTTAGGTTACCCGGCCAGCTCTGGAAACACCATATATTTT
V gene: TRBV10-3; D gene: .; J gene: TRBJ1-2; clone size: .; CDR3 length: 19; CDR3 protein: CAISDGQVTRARRDYGYTF; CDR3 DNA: TGTGCCATCAGTGACGGGCAGGTGACAAGGGCCCGTCGGGACTATGGCTACACCTTC
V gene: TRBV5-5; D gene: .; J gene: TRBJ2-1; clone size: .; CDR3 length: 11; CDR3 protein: CASSPNNEQFF; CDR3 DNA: TGTGCCAGCAGTCCTAATAACGAGCAGTTCTTC
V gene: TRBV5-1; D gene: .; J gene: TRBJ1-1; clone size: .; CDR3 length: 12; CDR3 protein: CASTRPPGFAFF; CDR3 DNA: TGCGCCAGCACCCGACCCCCAGGGTTTGCTTTCTTT
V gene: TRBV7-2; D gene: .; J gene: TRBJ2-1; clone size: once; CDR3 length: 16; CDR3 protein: CASSLRPSGSYNEQFF; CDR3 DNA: TGTGCCAGCAGCTTGCGCCCTAGTGGGTCCTACAATGAGCAGTTCTTC
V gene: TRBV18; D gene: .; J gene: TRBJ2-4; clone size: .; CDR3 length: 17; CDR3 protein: CASSSRYRPLAKNIQYF; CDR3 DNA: TGTGCCAGCTCGTCCCGATACAGGCCCCTAGCCAAAAACATTCAGTACTTC
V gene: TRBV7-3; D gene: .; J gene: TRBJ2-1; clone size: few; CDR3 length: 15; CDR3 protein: CASSFLATNGGEQFF; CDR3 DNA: TGTGCCAGCAGCTTTCTAGCGACCAACGGCGGTGAGCAGTTCTTC
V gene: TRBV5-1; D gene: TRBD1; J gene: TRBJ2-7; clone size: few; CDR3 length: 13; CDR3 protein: CASSAGQGNEQYF; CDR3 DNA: TGCGCCAGCAGCGCGGGACAGGGTAACGAGCAGTACTTC
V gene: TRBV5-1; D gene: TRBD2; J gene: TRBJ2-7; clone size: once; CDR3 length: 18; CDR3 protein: CASSFPHRRLAVYYEQYF; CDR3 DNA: TGCGCCAGCAGCTTCCCACATAGACGACTAGCAGTTTACTACGAGCAGTACTTC
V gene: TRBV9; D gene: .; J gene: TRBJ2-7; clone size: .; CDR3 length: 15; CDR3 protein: CASTRGVSGSYEQYF; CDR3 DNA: TGTGCCAGCACGCGTGGGGTTAGCGGCTCCTACGAGCAGTACTTC
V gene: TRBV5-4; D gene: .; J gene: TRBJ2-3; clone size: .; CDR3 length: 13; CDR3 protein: CASSLPGADTQYF; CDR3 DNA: TGTGCCAGCAGCTTGCCCGGGGCAGATACGCAGTATTTT
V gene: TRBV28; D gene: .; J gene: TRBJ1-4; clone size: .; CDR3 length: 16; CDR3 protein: CASSLYVGSRDEKLFF; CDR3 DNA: TGTGCCAGCAGTTTATATGTGGGGAGTCGGGATGAAAAACTGTTTTTT
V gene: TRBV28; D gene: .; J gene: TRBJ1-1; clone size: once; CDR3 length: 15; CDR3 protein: CASSFPPIGDRKAFF; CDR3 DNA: TGTGCCAGCAGTTTTCCCCCGATCGGAGATCGAAAAGCTTTCTTT
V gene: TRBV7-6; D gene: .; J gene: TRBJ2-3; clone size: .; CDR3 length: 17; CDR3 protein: CASSPPAGQGPTDTQYF; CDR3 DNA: TGTGCCAGCAGCCCCCCCGCGGGCCAGGGACCCACAGATACGCAGTATTTT
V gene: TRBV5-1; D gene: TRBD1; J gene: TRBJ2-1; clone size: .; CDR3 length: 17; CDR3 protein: CASSLWPGTVSYNEQFF; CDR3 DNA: TGCGCCAGCAGCTTGTGGCCCGGGACAGTCTCCTACAATGAGCAGTTCTTC
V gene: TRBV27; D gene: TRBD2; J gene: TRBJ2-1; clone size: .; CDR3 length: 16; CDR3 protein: CASRSVAGGPYNEQFF; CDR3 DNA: TGTGCCAGCAGGTCCGTAGCGGGAGGGCCGTACAATGAGCAGTTCTTC
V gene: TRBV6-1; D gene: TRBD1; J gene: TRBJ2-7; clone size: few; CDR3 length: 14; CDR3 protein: CASSEGGTVGEQYF; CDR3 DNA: TGTGCCAGCAGTGAAGGGGGGACAGTAGGCGAGCAGTACTTC
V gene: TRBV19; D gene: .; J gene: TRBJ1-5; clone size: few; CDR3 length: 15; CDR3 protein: CASSIRARSNQPQHF; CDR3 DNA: TGTGCCAGTAGTATAAGGGCACGGAGCAATCAGCCCCAGCATTTT
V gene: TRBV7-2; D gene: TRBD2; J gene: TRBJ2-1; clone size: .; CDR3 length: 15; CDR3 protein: CASSWTSGGVNEQFF; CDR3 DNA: TGTGCCAGCAGTTGGACTAGCGGGGGGGTTAATGAGCAGTTCTTC
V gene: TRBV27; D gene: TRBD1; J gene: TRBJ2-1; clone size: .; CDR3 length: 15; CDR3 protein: CASSLAGTAHNEQFF; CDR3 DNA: TGTGCCAGCAGTTTGGCCGGGACAGCACACAATGAGCAGTTCTTC
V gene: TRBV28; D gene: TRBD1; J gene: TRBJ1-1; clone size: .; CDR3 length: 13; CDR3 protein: CASTWTGELEAFF; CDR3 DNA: TGTGCCAGCACATGGACAGGGGAGCTTGAAGCTTTCTTT
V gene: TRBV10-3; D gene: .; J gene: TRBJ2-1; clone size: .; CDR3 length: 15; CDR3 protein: CAISESQTAVNEQFF; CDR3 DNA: TGTGCCATCAGTGAGTCGCAGACTGCCGTGAATGAGCAGTTCTTC
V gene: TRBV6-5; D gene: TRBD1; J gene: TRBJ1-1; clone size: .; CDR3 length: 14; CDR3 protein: CASTRQGEGTEAFF; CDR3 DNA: TGTGCCAGTACCAGACAGGGCGAGGGCACTGAAGCTTTCTTT
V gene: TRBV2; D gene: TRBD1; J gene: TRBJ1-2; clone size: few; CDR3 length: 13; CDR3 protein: CASSRDRTHGYTF; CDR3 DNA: TGTGCCAGCAGTCGGGACAGGACACATGGCTACACCTTC
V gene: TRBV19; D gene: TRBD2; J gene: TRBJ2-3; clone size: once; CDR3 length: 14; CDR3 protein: CASSNRGGLDTQYF; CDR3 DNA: TGTGCCAGTAGTAACCGGGGGGGCTTAGATACGCAGTATTTT
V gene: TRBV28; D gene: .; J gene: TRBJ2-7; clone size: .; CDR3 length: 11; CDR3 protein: CASQGAYEQYF; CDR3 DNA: TGTGCCAGCCAGGGTGCCTACGAGCAGTACTTC
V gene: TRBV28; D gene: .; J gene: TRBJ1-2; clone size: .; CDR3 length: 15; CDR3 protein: CASSLMVVTDYGYTF; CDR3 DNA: TGTGCCAGCAGTTTAATGGTTGTGACGGACTATGGCTACACCTTC
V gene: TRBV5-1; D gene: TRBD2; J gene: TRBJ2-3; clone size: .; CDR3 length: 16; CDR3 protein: CASSYGLATSTDTQYF; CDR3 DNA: TGCGCCAGCAGCTACGGACTAGCGACTAGCACAGATACGCAGTATTTT
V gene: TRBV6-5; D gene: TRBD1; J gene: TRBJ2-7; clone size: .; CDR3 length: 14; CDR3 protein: CATHRGPIQNEQYF; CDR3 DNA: TGTGCCACACACAGGGGGCCTATCCAAAACGAGCAGTACTTC
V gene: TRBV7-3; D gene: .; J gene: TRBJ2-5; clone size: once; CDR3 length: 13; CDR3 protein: CASSFSSQETQYF; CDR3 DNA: TGTGCCAGCAGCTTCAGCTCTCAAGAGACCCAGTACTTC
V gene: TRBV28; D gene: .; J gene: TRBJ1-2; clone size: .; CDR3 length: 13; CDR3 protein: CASSPGQIYGYTF; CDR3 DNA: TGTGCCAGCAGTCCGGGACAAATCTATGGCTACACCTTC
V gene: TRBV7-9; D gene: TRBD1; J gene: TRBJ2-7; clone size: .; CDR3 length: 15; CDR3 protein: CASSLGQGVSYEQYF; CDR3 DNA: TGTGCCAGCAGCTTGGGACAGGGGGTATCCTACGAGCAGTACTTC
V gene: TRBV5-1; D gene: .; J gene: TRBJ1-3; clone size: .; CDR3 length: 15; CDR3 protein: CASSREGVPGNTIYF; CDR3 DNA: TGCGCCAGCAGCCGCGAAGGGGTACCTGGAAACACCATATATTTT
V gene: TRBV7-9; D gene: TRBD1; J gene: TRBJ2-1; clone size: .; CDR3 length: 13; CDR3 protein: CASSRQGNNEQFF; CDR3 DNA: TGTGCTAGCAGCCGACAGGGTAACAATGAGCAGTTCTTC
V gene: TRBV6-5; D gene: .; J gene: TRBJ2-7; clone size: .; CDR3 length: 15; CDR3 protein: CASRLQPDSAYEQYF; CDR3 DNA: TGTGCCAGCCGTCTCCAGCCGGACAGTGCCTACGAGCAGTACTTC
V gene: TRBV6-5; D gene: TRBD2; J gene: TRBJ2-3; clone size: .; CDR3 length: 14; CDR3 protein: CASRAGGSTDTQYF; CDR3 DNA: TGTGCCAGCAGGGCGGGGGGCAGCACAGATACGCAGTATTTT
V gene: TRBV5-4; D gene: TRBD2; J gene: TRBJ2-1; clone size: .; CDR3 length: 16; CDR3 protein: CASSLKPLAGLNEQFF; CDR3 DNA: TGTGCCAGCAGCTTGAAGCCGCTAGCGGGCCTCAATGAGCAGTTCTTC
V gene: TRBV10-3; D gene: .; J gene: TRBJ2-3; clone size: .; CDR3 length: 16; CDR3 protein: CAISDASVGVTDTQYF; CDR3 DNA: TGTGCCATCAGTGACGCCTCGGTCGGGGTGACAGATACGCAGTATTTT
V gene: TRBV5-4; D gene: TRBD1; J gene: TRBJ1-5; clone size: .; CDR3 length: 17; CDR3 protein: CASSQGTQGRTNQPQHF; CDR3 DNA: TGTGCCAGCAGCCAAGGAACACAGGGGAGGACTAATCAGCCCCAGCATTTT